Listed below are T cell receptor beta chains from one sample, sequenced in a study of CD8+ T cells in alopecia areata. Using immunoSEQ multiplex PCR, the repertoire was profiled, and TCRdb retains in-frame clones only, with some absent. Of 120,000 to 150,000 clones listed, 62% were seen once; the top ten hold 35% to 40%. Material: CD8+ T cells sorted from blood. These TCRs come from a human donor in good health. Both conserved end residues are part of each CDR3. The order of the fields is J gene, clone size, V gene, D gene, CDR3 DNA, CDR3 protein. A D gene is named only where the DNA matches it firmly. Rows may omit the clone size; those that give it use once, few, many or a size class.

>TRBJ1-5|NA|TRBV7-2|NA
TGTGCCAGCAGCTTAGGAGGGACACATTATAGCAATCAGCCCCAGCATTTT
CASSLGGTHYSNQPQHF
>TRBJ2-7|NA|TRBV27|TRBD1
TGTGCCAGCAGTTTATCTACAGGGGGCCGGGTGTCCTACGAGCAGTACTTC
CASSLSTGGRVSYEQYF
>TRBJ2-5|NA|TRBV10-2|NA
TGCGCCAGCCAGGGATGGGAGACCCAGTACTTC
CASQGWETQYF
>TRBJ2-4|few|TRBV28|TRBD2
TGTGCCAGCTGCGCGGGACTAGTGAAGGTCGGGGTCCGGAAAAACATTCAGTACTTC
CASCAGLVKVGVRKNIQYF
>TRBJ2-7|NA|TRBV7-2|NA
TGTGCCAGCAGCTCCGGTCCACAGGGTAGGGACTACGAGCAGTACTTC
CASSSGPQGRDYEQYF
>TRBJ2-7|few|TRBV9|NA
TGTGCCAGCAGCGTAGCTGACGGTGTGTCCTACGAGCAGTACTTC
CASSVADGVSYEQYF
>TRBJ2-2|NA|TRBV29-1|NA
TGCAGCGTTGAAGCCGGGACCATGACCGGGGAGCTGTTTTTT
CSVEAGTMTGELFF
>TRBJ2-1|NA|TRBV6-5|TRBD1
TGTGCCAGCAGTTACGGGGGCAGGGGGCCCTACAATGAGCAGTTCTTC
CASSYGGRGPYNEQFF
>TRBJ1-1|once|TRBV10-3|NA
TGTGCCATCAGTGAGTCGGACCCAGGGGTCCGCCACACTGAAGCTTTCTTT
CAISESDPGVRHTEAFF
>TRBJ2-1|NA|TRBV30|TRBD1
TGTGCCTGGAGGCCGGGACAGGCTTACTACAATGAGCAGTTCTTC
CAWRPGQAYYNEQFF
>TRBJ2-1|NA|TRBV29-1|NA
TGCAGCGTTGAAGGGCGGAATGAGCAGTTCTTC
CSVEGRNEQFF
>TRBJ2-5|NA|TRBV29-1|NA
TGCAGCGTCCCTCCTTTTGTGGGGTTGGGGATCCAAGAGACCCAGTACTTC
CSVPPFVGLGIQETQYF
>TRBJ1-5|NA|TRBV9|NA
TGTGCCAGCAGCGCAGGGGCGTCCGTCCAGCCCCAGCATTTT
CASSAGASVQPQHF
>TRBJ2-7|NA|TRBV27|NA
TGTGCCAGCAGTTCCCCCTCCAGAGCCTACGAGCAGTACTTC
CASSSPSRAYEQYF
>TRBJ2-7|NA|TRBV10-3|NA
TGTGCCATCAGTGATCGAGGATCAGTCTACGAGCAGTACTTC
CAISDRGSVYEQYF
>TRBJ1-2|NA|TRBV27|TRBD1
TGTGCCAGCAGTGCCTATCCCGGACAGGGGGTCCACACCTTC
CASSAYPGQGVHTF